This T cell receptor beta chain was captured by sequencing in a study of T cell responses to AZD1222 COVID-19 vaccine. Some clones are missing from TCRdb's copy, which holds only in-frame ones; the method was immunoSEQ multiplex PCR. The sample lists around 88,000 clones; around 90% were seen once. The CDR3 contains 12 residues. V was cut by 8 bases and J by 4 bases, with 12 bases left in between. The sample in question was peripheral blood, obtained on day 0 of MenACWY control vaccination. This TCR came from an adult in good health. J is TRBJ1-2 and V is TRBV5-3; the D gene is possibly TRBD1 (6 bases). TRBV5-3 is marked as an open reading frame, function uncertain. CDR3 sequence: CASLGGTYGYTF. CDR3 in DNA: TGTGCCAGTCTAGGGGGGACCTATGGCTACACCTTC.